This record concerns one TCR beta chain sequence. The data were obtained in a study of blood T cell repertoires in COVID-19. Study information: Italy, Spain and the United States were the sources of the convalescent and acute COVID-19 samples.

Ages ranged from roughly 18 to 95 years, with residence in 20 to 30 US areas. A PCR-confirmed or clinician-diagnosed COVID-19 case had contacted exposed participants within 2 weeks of entry. The V segment lost 4 bases and the J segment 5 bases; nucleotides outside the gene matches: 11. The CDR3 has 16 amino acids. From germline, CDR1 is MRHNA and CDR2 SNTAGT. TCRdb's copy holds only in-frame clones and misses some; the assay was immunoSEQ multiplex PCR. The table has around 320,000 clones, 89% seen once. Sequencing was performed on PBMCs or T cells enriched from blood (not recorded which). This chain joins TRBV6-4 and TRBJ1-1, with TRBD1 matching over 9 bases. This TCR derives from a woman between 50 and 59 years old who had been exposed to COVID-19. Here the CDR3 reads CASSVGQGGGMTEAFF. CDR3 nucleotides: TGTGCCAGCAGTGTGGGACAGGGAGGGGGAATGACTGAAGCTTTCTTT.